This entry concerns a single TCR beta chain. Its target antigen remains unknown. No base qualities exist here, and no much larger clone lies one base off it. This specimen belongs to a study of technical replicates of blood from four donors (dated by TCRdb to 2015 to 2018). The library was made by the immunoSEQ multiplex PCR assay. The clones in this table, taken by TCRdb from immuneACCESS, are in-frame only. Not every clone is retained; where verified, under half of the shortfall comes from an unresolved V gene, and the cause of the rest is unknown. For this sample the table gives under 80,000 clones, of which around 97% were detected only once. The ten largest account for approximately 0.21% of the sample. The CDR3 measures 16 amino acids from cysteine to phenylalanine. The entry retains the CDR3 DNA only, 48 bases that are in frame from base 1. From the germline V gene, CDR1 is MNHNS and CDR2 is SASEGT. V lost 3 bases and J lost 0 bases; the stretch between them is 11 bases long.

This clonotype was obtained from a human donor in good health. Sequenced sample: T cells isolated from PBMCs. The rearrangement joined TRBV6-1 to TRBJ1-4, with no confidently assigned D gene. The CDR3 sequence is CASSELAEATNEKLFF. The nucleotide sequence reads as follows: TGTGCCAGCAGTGAGTTGGCAGAGGCAACTAATGAAAAACTGTTTTTT.